These T cell receptor beta chains were read from a single sample in a study of T cell changes during pregnancy in multiple sclerosis. The protocol was immunoSEQ multiplex PCR, while the TCRdb copy is restricted to in-frame clones and leaves out a portion. The sample includes tens of thousands of clones, 92% of them seen just once. Sequences were derived from peripheral blood, sampled in the first trimester of pregnancy. Receptors were obtained from a female donor with multiple sclerosis, enrolled in a pregnancy study. Each CDR3 is given with its conserved first and last residue. The D gene is left open where the match is weak. Clone size is given for some rows only: seen once, a few or many times, or a class if the clone is expanded.

cdr3_nt	cdr3_aa	clone_size	v_call	j_call	d_call
TGTGCCACCAGAGGACTAGCGGGAGGCTTGGAGCAGTTCTTC	CATRGLAGGLEQFF	NA	TRBV27	TRBJ2-1	TRBD2
TGCGCCAGCAGCTTGGGATCCCTAGCGGGAGCAGGGTATGAGCAGTTCTTC	CASSLGSLAGAGYEQFF	NA	TRBV5-1	TRBJ2-1	TRBD2
TGTGCCAGCAGTGATCTTGTAGGGCTAGCGGGACCCGGGGAGCTGTTTTTT	CASSDLVGLAGPGELFF	few	TRBV2	TRBJ2-2	TRBD2
TGTGCCAGCAGTTCCCGGGACAGGGCTTTTCAGCCCCAGCATTTT	CASSSRDRAFQPQHF	NA	TRBV6-1	TRBJ1-5	TRBD1
TGTGCCAGCAGTGAACTGGGACAGGGCAAGACTGAAGCTTTCTTT	CASSELGQGKTEAFF	once	TRBV2	TRBJ1-1	TRBD1
TGTGCCAGCAGCCGCATAGTCGGCGGCCAAGAGACCCAGTACTTC	CASSRIVGGQETQYF	NA	TRBV5-5	TRBJ2-5	NA
TGCGCCAGCAGCCAACCCCGAACTTCGGGCAATCAGCCCCAGCATTTT	CASSQPRTSGNQPQHF	NA	TRBV4-1	TRBJ1-5	NA
TGCGCCAGCAGTGAGCCGGGACTAGACCTTGAGCAGTACTTC	CASSEPGLDLEQYF	NA	TRBV10-2	TRBJ2-7	TRBD2
TGTGCCAGCAGCCCTGGGACAGGTCAAAACACTGAAGCTTTCTTT	CASSPGTGQNTEAFF	once	TRBV7-6	TRBJ1-1	TRBD1
TGTGCCAGCAGCCTACAGGGGTTCTCTGAAGCTTTCTTT	CASSLQGFSEAFF	NA	TRBV5-4	TRBJ1-1	TRBD1
TGTGCCAGTAGGGCGGGGTTGGGCAAAAACATTCAGTACTTC	CASRAGLGKNIQYF	NA	TRBV19	TRBJ2-4	NA
TGTGCCAGCAGCCCCGGGGGAAACACCATATATTTT	CASSPGGNTIYF	NA	TRBV9	TRBJ1-3	NA
TGCGCCAGCAGCTCGCATATGCACAGCATATACTACGAGCAGTACTTC	CASSSHMHSIYYEQYF	NA	TRBV5-1	TRBJ2-7	NA
TGTGCCAACAGGGACTCTGGAAACACCATATATTTT	CANRDSGNTIYF	NA	TRBV30	TRBJ1-3	NA
TGTGCCAGCAGTTCACAGGGAACCCCCCATGGCTACACCTTC	CASSSQGTPHGYTF	NA	TRBV6-5	TRBJ1-2	NA
TGCGCCAGCAGTTCTAGCGGGACGGCGCCCTACGAGCAGTACTTC	CASSSSGTAPYEQYF	NA	TRBV5-1	TRBJ2-7	TRBD2
TGCAGCGTTGATGCGCTGAGCGGGGGCAATGAGCAGTTCTTC	CSVDALSGGNEQFF	NA	TRBV29-1	TRBJ2-1	TRBD2
TGTGCCAGCAGTGAGCACAGGCCGGGGGTCAACATTCAGTACTTC	CASSEHRPGVNIQYF	NA	TRBV6-1	TRBJ2-4	NA
TGTGCCAGCAGTACCGAAGACAGGGTAGGCGAAGCTTTCTTT	CASSTEDRVGEAFF	NA	TRBV6-5	TRBJ1-1	TRBD1
TGCGCCAGCAGTATGACCTTAGCGGGGGGCCAAGAGACCCAGTACTTC	CASSMTLAGGQETQYF	NA	TRBV5-1	TRBJ2-5	TRBD2
TGTGCCAGCAGCTTAGCTAGCGGGAGTTTCTATGAGCAGTTCTTC	CASSLASGSFYEQFF	NA	TRBV7-9	TRBJ2-1	TRBD2
TGTGCCAGCAGCCAACCGGGACAGGGAGTCGATGGCTACACCTTC	CASSQPGQGVDGYTF	NA	TRBV4-2	TRBJ1-2	TRBD1
TGTGCCAGCAGCTTCACTAGCGGGAGGGCCGGGGAGCAGTTCTTC	CASSFTSGRAGEQFF	NA	TRBV7-2	TRBJ2-1	TRBD2
TGCGCCAGCAGCCCGGATGGTCCAGGGAACACTGAAGCTTTCTTT	CASSPDGPGNTEAFF	NA	TRBV5-1	TRBJ1-1	NA
TGTGCCAGCAGCTTACGGGGGGCGCGGGTTAATGAGCAGTTCTTC	CASSLRGARVNEQFF	NA	TRBV7-8	TRBJ2-1	NA
TGTGCCAGCAGTGAACAGGGTAACGCCGGGGAGCTGTTTTTT	CASSEQGNAGELFF	NA	TRBV6-5	TRBJ2-2	NA
TGTGCCAGCAGACGGGACAGGGCTACGTACGAGCAGTACTTC	CASRRDRATYEQYF	NA	TRBV6-1	TRBJ2-7	TRBD1
TGTGCCAGCAGTCCGTGGACTAGCGGGAGGGACGAGCAGTACTTC	CASSPWTSGRDEQYF	NA	TRBV27	TRBJ2-7	TRBD2